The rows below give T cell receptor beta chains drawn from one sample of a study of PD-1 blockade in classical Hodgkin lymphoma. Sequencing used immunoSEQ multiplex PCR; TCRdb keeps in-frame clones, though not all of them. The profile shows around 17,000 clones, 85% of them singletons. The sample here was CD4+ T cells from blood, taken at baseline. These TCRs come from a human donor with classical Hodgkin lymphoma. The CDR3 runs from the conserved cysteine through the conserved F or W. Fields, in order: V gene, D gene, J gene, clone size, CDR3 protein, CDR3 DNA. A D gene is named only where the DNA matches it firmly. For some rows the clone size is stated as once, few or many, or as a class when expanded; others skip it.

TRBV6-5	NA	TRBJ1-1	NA	CASSRGTAFF	TGTGCCAGCAGCCGAGGTACCGCTTTCTTT
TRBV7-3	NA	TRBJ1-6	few	CASSLVGARSPLHF	TGTGCCAGCAGCTTAGTAGGGGCCCGGTCACCCCTCCACTTT
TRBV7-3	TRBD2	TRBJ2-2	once	CASSTLGGSGATGELFF	TGTGCCAGCAGCACCCTTGGAGGTAGCGGGGCCACCGGGGAGCTGTTTTTT
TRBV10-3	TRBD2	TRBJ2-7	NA	CAISDPSGRSGFYEQYF	TGTGCCATCAGTGACCCCAGCGGGAGGTCGGGTTTTTACGAGCAGTACTTC
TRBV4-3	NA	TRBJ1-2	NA	CASRHIGNYGYTF	TGCGCCAGCAGGCATATCGGTAACTATGGCTACACCTTC
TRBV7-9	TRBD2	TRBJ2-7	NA	CASSKAGGAYEQYF	TGTGCCAGCAGCAAGGCCGGGGGGGCTTACGAGCAGTACTTC
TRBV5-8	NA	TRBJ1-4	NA	CASSLDRHFNEKLFF	TGTGCCAGCAGCTTGGACAGGCACTTTAATGAAAAACTGTTTTTT
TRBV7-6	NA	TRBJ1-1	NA	CASSFLNTEAFF	TGTGCCAGCAGCTTCTTAAACACTGAAGCTTTCTTT
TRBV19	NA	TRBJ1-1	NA	CASSDGQSLKAEAFF	TGTGCCAGTAGTGACGGACAGAGCCTCAAGGCTGAAGCTTTCTTT
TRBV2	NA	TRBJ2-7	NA	CASSEGTPSHSEQYF	TGTGCCAGCAGTGAAGGTACCCCGAGCCACTCAGAGCAGTACTTC
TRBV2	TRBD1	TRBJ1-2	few	CASSYLGTGGFYGYTF	TGTGCCAGCAGCTACCTCGGGACAGGGGGATTCTATGGCTACACCTTC
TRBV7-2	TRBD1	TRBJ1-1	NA	CASSLRTGRSEAFF	TGTGCCAGCAGCTTAAGGACAGGGAGGTCTGAAGCTTTCTTT
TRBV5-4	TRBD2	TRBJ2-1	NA	CASSSGLAVPSSYNEQFF	TGTGCCAGCAGCTCGGGACTAGCGGTACCAAGCTCCTACAATGAGCAGTTCTTC
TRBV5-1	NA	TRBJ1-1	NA	CASSLTIGTEAFF	TGCGCCAGCAGCTTGACCATAGGCACTGAAGCTTTCTTT
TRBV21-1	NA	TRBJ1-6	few	CASSKGVGLASPLHF	TGTGCCAGCAGCAAAGGGGTGGGATTGGCTTCACCCCTCCACTTT
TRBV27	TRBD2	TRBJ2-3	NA	CASSFGLALTDTQYF	TGTGCCAGCAGTTTTGGACTAGCCCTCACAGATACGCAGTATTTT
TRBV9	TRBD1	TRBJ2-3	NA	CASSVGDRGRDTQYF	TGTGCCAGCAGCGTAGGGGACAGGGGCAGGGATACGCAGTATTTT
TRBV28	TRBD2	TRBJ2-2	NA	CTGRTSGSGAGELFF	TGTACCGGGAGAACTAGCGGGAGTGGTGCCGGGGAGCTGTTTTTT
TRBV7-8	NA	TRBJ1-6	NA	CASSLAPTGNSPLHF	TGTGCCAGCAGCTTAGCCCCGACGGGAAATTCACCCCTCCACTTT
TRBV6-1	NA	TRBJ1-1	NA	CASSDRRVTEAFF	TGTGCCAGCAGTGACAGGAGGGTCACTGAAGCTTTCTTT
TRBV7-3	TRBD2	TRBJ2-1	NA	CASSLGTSGPRGEQFF	TGTGCCAGCAGCCTCGGGACTAGCGGCCCCAGAGGGGAGCAGTTCTTC
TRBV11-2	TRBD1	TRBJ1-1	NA	CASSLLGRQGNTEAFF	TGTGCCAGCAGCTTACTCGGACGACAGGGGAACACTGAAGCTTTCTTT
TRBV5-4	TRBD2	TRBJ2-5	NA	CASRRTGGQETQYF	TGTGCCAGCCGAAGGACGGGGGGGCAAGAGACCCAGTACTTC
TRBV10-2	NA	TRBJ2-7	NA	CASSSSNRVREQYF	TGCGCCAGCAGTTCCTCGAACAGGGTGAGGGAGCAGTACTTC
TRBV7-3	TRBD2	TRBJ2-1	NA	CASSLGLAGVDEQFF	TGTGCCAGCAGCTTAGGTCTAGCGGGAGTGGATGAGCAGTTCTTC
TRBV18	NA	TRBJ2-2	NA	CASSPLDTGELFF	TGTGCCAGCTCACCACTGGACACCGGGGAGCTGTTTTTT
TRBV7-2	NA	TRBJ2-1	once	CASSLRYNEQFF	TGTGCCAGCAGCTTAAGATACAATGAGCAGTTCTTC
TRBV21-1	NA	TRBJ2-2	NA	CASSPPTNTGELFF	TGTGCCAGCAGCCCCCCTACGAACACCGGGGAGCTGTTTTTT
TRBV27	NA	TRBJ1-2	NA	CASSFRGPGNYGYTF	TGTGCCAGCAGTTTCCGGGGTCCCGGTAACTATGGCTACACCTTC
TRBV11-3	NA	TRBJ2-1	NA	CASSSSPGQRTNEQFF	TGTGCCAGCAGCTCCAGTCCCGGACAGAGGACCAATGAGCAGTTCTTC
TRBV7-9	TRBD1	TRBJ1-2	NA	CASSLQTGEDTGYTF	TGTGCCAGCAGCTTACAGACAGGGGAGGATACTGGCTACACCTTC
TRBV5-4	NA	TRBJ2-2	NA	CASSRPGEGELFF	TGTGCCAGCAGCCGGCCAGGGGAGGGGGAGCTGTTTTTT
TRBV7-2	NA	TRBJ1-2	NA	CASSLGLGAGYTF	TGTGCCAGCAGCTTAGGTTTGGGGGCTGGCTACACCTTC
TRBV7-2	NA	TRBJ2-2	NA	CASGYTGELFF	TGTGCCAGCGGTTACACCGGGGAGCTGTTTTTT
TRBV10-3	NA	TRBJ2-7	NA	CAISGGQGLEQYF	TGTGCCATCAGTGGGGGGCAGGGGCTCGAGCAGTACTTC
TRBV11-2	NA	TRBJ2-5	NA	CASSLRGQQETQYF	TGTGCCAGCAGCTTGAGGGGCCAACAAGAGACCCAGTACTTC
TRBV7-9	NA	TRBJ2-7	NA	CASSITGSRYEQYF	TGTGCCAGCAGCATCACAGGGTCTAGGTACGAGCAGTACTTC
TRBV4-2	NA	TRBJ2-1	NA	CASSQFSEQFF	TGTGCCAGCAGCCAGTTCAGCGAGCAGTTCTTC
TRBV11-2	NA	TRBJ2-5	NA	CASSLDHETQYF	TGTGCCAGCAGCTTAGATCATGAGACCCAGTACTTC